This T cell receptor (beta chain) was sequenced in a study of cytomegalovirus exposure and HLA in healthy donors. The study, taken as a whole, reports: By a later analysis, the bulk of CMV-associated TCR beta chains appeared HLA-restricted. Generally TCR sequences proved uncommon, though certain public TCRs appeared in numerous donors. Presence/absence analyses rested on an assumption that sequencing depth was roughly uniform across donors. A missense DCLRE1C variant was associated with V- and J-gene trimming of TCR beta chains in a later analysis, and an independent cohort replicated the association.

Germline V gives CDR1 MNHNS, CDR2 SASEGT. The CDR3 runs to 16 residues. With 2 bases clipped from V and 6 bases from J, the junction kept 5 bases outside the gene matches. PCR employed 60 Vbeta and 13 Jbeta primers. Assay: immunoSEQ multiplex PCR; the TCRdb copy retains only in-frame clones and omits some. The sample contains around 100,000 clones, around 83% of which appear only once. This clone has only a few counts. Antigen specificity is unknown. The chain has TRBV6-1 and TRBJ2-1; 12 bases are shared with TRBD1. The origin of this receptor is a man between 25 and 39 years old in good health and CMV-seropositive. Sequenced: PBMCs. CDR3 region: CASSEIWDRGLNEQFF. The DNA for the CDR3 is TGTGCCAGCAGTGAAATTTGGGACAGGGGGCTCAATGAGCAGTTCTTC.